This note documents a single TCR beta chain sequence. The sample comes from a study of T cell changes during pregnancy in multiple sclerosis. TCRdb's table, derived via immunoSEQ multiplex PCR, lists solely in-frame clones and lacks some. The sample carries some 80,000 clones, around 94% recorded once. Germline CDR1 is SNHLY and CDR2 is FYNNEI. V lost 8 bases to trimming and J lost 3 bases; unmatched junction nucleotides: 7. This CDR3 spans 14 amino acids. The specimen comprised CD4+ T cells from peripheral blood mononuclear cells, sampled after pregnancy. The source is a female donor with multiple sclerosis, enrolled in a pregnancy study. The chain uses TRBV2 and TRBJ1-5; 7 bases match TRBD1. CDR3 nucleotide sequence: TGTGCCAGCGCCGGGACAGTTCCCAATCAGCCCCAGCATTTT. This encodes CASAGTVPNQPQHF.